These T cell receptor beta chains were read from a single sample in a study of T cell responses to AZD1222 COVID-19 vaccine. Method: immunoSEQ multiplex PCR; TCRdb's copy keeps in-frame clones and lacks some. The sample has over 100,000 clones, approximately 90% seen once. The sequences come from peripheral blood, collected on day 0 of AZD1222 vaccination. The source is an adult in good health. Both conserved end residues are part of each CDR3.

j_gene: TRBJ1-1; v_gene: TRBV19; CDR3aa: CASSEGTLNTEAFF
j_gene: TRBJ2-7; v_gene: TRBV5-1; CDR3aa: CASSLVGPDSYEQYF
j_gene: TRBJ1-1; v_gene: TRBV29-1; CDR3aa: CSGLGQGSTEAFF
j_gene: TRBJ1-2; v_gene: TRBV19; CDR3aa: CASSRGQSTGGYTF
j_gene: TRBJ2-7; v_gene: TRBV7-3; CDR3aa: CASSPYEAGINEQYF
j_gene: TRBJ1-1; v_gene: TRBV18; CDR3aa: CASSPRGQLTVAFF
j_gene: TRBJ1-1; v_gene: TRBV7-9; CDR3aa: CASSLGDRGGTEAFF
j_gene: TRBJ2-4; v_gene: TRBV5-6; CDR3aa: CASSTLGGAKNIQYF
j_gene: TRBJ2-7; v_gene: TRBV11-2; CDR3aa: CASSLENSGEQYF
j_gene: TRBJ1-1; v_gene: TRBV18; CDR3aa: CASSPSLTGGNTEAFF
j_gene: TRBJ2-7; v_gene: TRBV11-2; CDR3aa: CASSLVTSGYEQYF
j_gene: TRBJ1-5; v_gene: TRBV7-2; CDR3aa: CASSLRQTNQPQHF
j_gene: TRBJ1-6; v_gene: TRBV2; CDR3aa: CASSDTGQGNSPLHF
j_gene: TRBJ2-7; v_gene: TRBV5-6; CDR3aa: CASSWVALTYEQYF
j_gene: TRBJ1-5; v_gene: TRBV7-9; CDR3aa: CASSLDRGGGRNQPQHF
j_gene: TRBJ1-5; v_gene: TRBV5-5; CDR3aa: CASSLLGSSNQPQHF
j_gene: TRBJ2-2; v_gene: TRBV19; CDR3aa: CASSTSGGTGELFF
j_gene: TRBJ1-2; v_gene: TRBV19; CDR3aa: CASSIRLLYGYTF
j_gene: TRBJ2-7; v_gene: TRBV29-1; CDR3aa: CSVDRGDSAEQYF
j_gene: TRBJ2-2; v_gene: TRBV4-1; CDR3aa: CASSLSGTGGADTGELFF
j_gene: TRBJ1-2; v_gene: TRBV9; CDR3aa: CASSAAGTIPFYGYTF
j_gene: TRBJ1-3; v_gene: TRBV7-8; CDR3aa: CASSLAPTTDTIYF